The rows below give T cell receptor beta chains drawn from one sample of a study of blood T cell repertoires in COVID-19. Generated by immunoSEQ multiplex PCR, the TCRdb table keeps only in-frame clones and is missing some. Among about 74,000 clones, about 84% were seen once, and the ten largest hold less than 20%. The source material was peripheral blood. These receptor sequences come from a human donor in a cohort sampled during active COVID-19. Each CDR3 is given with its conserved first and last residue. The D gene is left open where the match is weak.

CDR3 protein,D gene,CDR3 length,J gene,V gene
CASSLWQGAHAYGYTF,TRBD1,16,TRBJ1-2,TRBV5-4
CASSQDSGGNTEAFF,.,15,TRBJ1-1,TRBV4-3
CASSQLTSGTSTDTQYF,TRBD2,17,TRBJ2-3,TRBV4-2
CASSQGQGTTDTQYF,TRBD1,15,TRBJ2-3,TRBV4-3
CASSDFTSGRYNEQFF,TRBD2,16,TRBJ2-1,TRBV25-1
CASSERTGEDTQYF,TRBD1,14,TRBJ2-3,TRBV18
CASSLPQGLDAELLYF,.,16,TRBJ2-7,TRBV5-1
CASQKGQGFSEQYF,.,14,TRBJ2-7,TRBV14
CASRAGLVQETQYF,TRBD2,14,TRBJ2-5,TRBV2
CSVVQGAGEQYF,TRBD1,12,TRBJ2-7,TRBV29-1
CASNGIGSYEQYF,.,13,TRBJ2-7,TRBV2
CASSLLGAGAYNEQFF,TRBD2,16,TRBJ2-1,TRBV7-6
CASSSTGTGANVLTF,.,15,TRBJ2-6,TRBV2
CASSQSMDIISYEQYF,.,16,TRBJ2-7,TRBV4-2
CAWSPISGSPILYEQYF,TRBD2,17,TRBJ2-7,TRBV30
CASSPGTVSSGNTIYF,TRBD1,16,TRBJ1-3,TRBV5-1
CASSPIGGQETQYF,.,14,TRBJ2-5,TRBV18
CASRPGTGPLTDTQYF,TRBD1,16,TRBJ2-3,TRBV27
CASSLRIADTIYF,.,13,TRBJ1-3,TRBV5-5
CSVSSDSYGYTF,.,12,TRBJ1-2,TRBV29-1
CASSPRQGEPGYGYTF,TRBD1,16,TRBJ1-2,TRBV18
CASSEGGGWGRSNEQFF,.,17,TRBJ2-1,TRBV2
CASSQDGTSQGGELFF,TRBD2,16,TRBJ2-2,TRBV4-2
CASSQARTGGLNSPLHF,TRBD1,17,TRBJ1-6,TRBV4-3
CASSLGDRTYEQYF,.,14,TRBJ2-7,TRBV5-1
CASSTRQGEAFF,TRBD1,12,TRBJ1-1,TRBV11-3
CASSSGLAVDNEQFF,TRBD2,15,TRBJ2-1,TRBV5-1
CASSPGTGASYEQYF,TRBD1,15,TRBJ2-7,TRBV9
CASRDRATHEQYF,TRBD1,13,TRBJ2-7,TRBV28
CASSALAGGPNTDTQYF,TRBD2,17,TRBJ2-3,TRBV6-1
CASSQPTNTDTQYF,.,14,TRBJ2-3,TRBV4-2
CASNTGQTRNTEAFF,.,15,TRBJ1-1,TRBV2
CASSPRGMGNEKLFF,.,15,TRBJ1-4,TRBV5-1
CASSMWDFAENEQFF,.,15,TRBJ2-1,TRBV19
CATSRAGSTKNIQYF,.,15,TRBJ2-4,TRBV15
CASRPQGNEKLFF,.,13,TRBJ1-4,TRBV27
CASSTRGTQYF,.,11,TRBJ2-5,TRBV6-5
CASSVDFAGEQYF,.,13,TRBJ2-7,TRBV5-1
CASSLTSGSNNEQFF,TRBD2,15,TRBJ2-1,TRBV7-2
CAIRGQGANSGANVLTF,TRBD1,17,TRBJ2-6,TRBV10-3
CASSFGETNEKLFF,.,14,TRBJ1-4,TRBV7-9
CAISESTGNYGYTF,.,14,TRBJ1-2,TRBV10-3